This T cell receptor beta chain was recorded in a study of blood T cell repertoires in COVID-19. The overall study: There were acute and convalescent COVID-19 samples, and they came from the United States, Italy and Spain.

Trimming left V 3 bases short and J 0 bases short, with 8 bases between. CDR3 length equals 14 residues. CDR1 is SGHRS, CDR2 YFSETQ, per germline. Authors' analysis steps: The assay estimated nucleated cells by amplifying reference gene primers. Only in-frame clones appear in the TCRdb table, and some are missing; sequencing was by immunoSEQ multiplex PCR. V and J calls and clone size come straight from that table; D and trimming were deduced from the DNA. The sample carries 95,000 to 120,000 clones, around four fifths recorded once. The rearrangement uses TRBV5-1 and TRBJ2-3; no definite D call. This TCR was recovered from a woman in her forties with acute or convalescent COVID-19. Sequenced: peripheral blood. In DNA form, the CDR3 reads TGCGCCAGCAGCTCCCTACGCAGCACAGATACGCAGTATTTT. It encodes CASSSLRSTDTQYF.